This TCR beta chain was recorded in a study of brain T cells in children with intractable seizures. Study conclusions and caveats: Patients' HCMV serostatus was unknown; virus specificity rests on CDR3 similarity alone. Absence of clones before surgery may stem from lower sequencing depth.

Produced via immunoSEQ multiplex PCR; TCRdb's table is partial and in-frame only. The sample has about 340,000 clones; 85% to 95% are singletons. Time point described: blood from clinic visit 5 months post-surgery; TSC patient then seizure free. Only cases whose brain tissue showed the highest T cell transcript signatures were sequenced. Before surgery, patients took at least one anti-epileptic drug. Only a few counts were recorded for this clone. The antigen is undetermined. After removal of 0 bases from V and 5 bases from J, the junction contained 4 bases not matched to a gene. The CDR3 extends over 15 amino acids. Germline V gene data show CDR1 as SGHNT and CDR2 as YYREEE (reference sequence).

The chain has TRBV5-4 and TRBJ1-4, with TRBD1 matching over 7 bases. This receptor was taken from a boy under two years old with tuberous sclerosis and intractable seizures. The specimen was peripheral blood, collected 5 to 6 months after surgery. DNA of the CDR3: TGTGCCAGCAGCTTGGAAGGGGGCTCGAATGAAAAACTGTTTTTT. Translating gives CASSLEGGSNEKLFF.